Shown below are 8 T cell receptor gamma chains from a single sample sequenced in a study of intestinal T cells in coeliac disease. TRG repertoires were amplified with LymphoTrack primers from 200 ng of biopsy DNA. TCRdb ran CATT on the multiplex PCR reads. The sample holds over 1,500 gamma-chain clones; roughly half are singletons and the top ten take 6% to 8%. Ten formalin-fixed paraffin-embedded scrolls, each 5 µm thick, supplied each case's genomic DNA. Sequenced input: a duodenal biopsy. The origin of the receptors is a human donor with celiac disease.

This clone was seen a handful of times. V is TRGV2 and J is TRGJ1 or TRGJ2. V dropped 12 bases and J dropped 7; count of bases not matched to a gene: 6. CDR3 size: 9 residues. Germline V CDR1 and CDR2: EGSNGY, YDSYNSKV. The CDR3 DNA is TGTGCCTCCTCCTATAAGAAACTCTTT. This translates into CASSYKKLF.

This chain links TRGV2 with TRGJP2. V was clipped by 12 bases and J by 8 bases; unmatched bases: 27. The CDR3 has 17 residues. CDR1 EGSNGY and CDR2 YDSYNSKV come from the germline V gene. The CDR3 coding sequence is TGTGCCGACCTGGGACGGGCCGTAGATCGAGGCGATTGGATCAAGACGTTT. This codes for CADLGRAVDRGDWIKTF.

Concerning this clone itself: One base away lies a much larger clone, so this may be a sequencing read error. This chain uses TRGV11 with TRGJ1 or TRGJ2. TRGV11 qualifies as an ORF whose function is uncertain. The CDR3 spans 15 residues. The CDR3 protein is CACWIRLRVGYRKLF. The CDR3 nucleotides read TGTGCCTGCTGGATTAGGCTGCGGGTGGGTTATAGGAAACTCTTT.

The rearrangement links TRGV8 to TRGJP1. Germline trimming cut 4 bases from V and 0 bases from J; bases unmatched to any gene: 8. The germline CDR1 and CDR2 sequences are VENAVY and YDSYNSRV. The CDR3 runs to 16 residues. The CDR3 region has the DNA TGTGCCACCTGGGACAATGATTATACCACTGGTTGGTTCAAGATATTT. Protein product: CATWDNDYTTGWFKIF.

This chain links TRGV10 with TRGJ1 or TRGJ2. TRGV10 is an open reading frame, and its role is uncertain. V was clipped by 8 bases and J by 8 bases; unmatched bases: 10. The CDR3 contains 12 residues. CDR3 protein: CAAWEGGDKKLF. CDR3 sequence (DNA): TGTGCTGCGTGGGAAGGGGGTGATAAGAAACTCTTT.

Remarks on this clone: This may be a read error, as it is one base from a much larger clone. The chain has TRGV11 and TRGJP1. TRGV11 is assigned to the ORF class and has an uncertain function. This CDR3 has 14 amino acids. In nucleotides, the CDR3 is TGTGCCTGCTGGATTTTAACCACTGGTTGGTCCAAGATATTT. Translating gives CACWILTTGWSKIF.

The chain carries TRGV10 and TRGJP1. TRGV10 is an open reading frame whose function is uncertain. The CDR3 runs to 18 residues. The J segment lost 4 bases and the V segment lost 8 bases, leaving 20 bases of the junction unmatched. CDR3 in amino acids: CAAWDACIRTVTGWFKIF. CDR3 coding DNA: TGTGCTGCGTGGGATGCCTGTATTCGAACCGTCACTGGTTGGTTCAAGATATTT.

In its sample, this clone was seen a few times. The rearrangement uses TRGV10 and TRGJ1 or TRGJ2. TRGV10 is filed as an ORF, its function uncertain. The CDR3 totals 10 residues. The J segment lost 12 bases and the V segment lost 8 bases, leaving 8 bases of the junction unmatched. The CDR3 spells CAAWDYGKLF. CDR3 nucleotide sequence: TGTGCTGCGTGGGATTACGGGAAACTCTTT.